These 5 T cell receptor beta chains were all obtained from the same sample, sequenced in a study of blood T cell repertoires in COVID-19. Clones were sequenced by immunoSEQ multiplex PCR, and TCRdb holds only the in-frame ones, with some missing. The sample contains about 110,000 clones, over 70% of which appear only once. The sample was peripheral blood. These receptors originate from a human donor in a cohort sampled during active or convalescent COVID-19.

The J gene is TRBJ2-7, the V gene TRBV5-5; a weak D match, TRBD2 (5 bases). The V end was cut by 2 bases, the J end by 0 bases, with 12 bases between. The CDR3 runs 15 residues. Germline assignment: CDR1 SGHKS and CDR2 YYEKEE (reference sequence). The CDR3 nucleotides are TGTGCCAGCAGCTTTGGACTTTCTAGCTCCTACGAGCAGTACTTC. Its protein is CASSFGLSSSYEQYF.

This sequence joins TRBV11-2 and TRBJ1-2, with D perhaps matching TRBD1 (6 bases). The CDR3 runs 12 residues. Trimming took off 2 bases at V and 14 bases at J, with 15 bases between the two ends. Germline V gives CDR1 SGHAT, CDR2 FQNNGV. The CDR3 bases are TGTGCCAGCAGCTTATCGGACAGCGTGGGTACCTTC. It codes for CASSLSDSVGTF.

The genes are TRBV27 and TRBJ1-6, with D possibly matching TRBD1 (6 bases). The CDR3 is made up of 12 amino acids. V dropped 5 bases and J dropped 10 bases, with 9 bases sitting between them. Germline V gene data show CDR1 as MNHEY and CDR2 as SMNVEV (reference sequence). The chain's CDR3 is CASSKGHSPLHF. CDR3 coding DNA: TGTGCCAGCAGTAAGGGACACTCACCCCTCCACTTT.

The rearrangement joins TRBV7-9 to TRBJ2-7; the D is unclear. Trimming took 5 bases from V and 6 from J, leaving 11 bases between them. CDR3 length: 12 residues. The V gene's germline CDR1 is SEHNR and CDR2 FQNEAQ (reference sequence). CDR3 residues: CASSPSTGEQYF. In nucleotides, the CDR3 is TGTGCCAGCAGCCCCTCTACGGGCGAGCAGTACTTC.

The chain has TRBV6-6 and TRBJ2-3; 13 nucleotides match TRBD2. CDR3 length: 15 residues. Looked up from germline, CDR1 is MNHNY and CDR2 is SVGAGI (reference sequence). The junction had 4 bases not matched to a gene; V was cut back by 4 bases and J by 6 bases. CDR3 sequence (DNA): TGTGCCAGCAGTTTGACTAGCGGGGGGTGGGATACGCAGTATTTT. Translated: CASSLTSGGWDTQYF.